Detailed here is one TCR beta chain. Using immunoSEQ multiplex PCR, the repertoire was profiled, and TCRdb retains in-frame clones only, with some absent. This table holds approximately 30,000 clones, roughly 95% found once. This entry is derived from a study of control samples from healthy donors and cancer patients. Input material: blood. This TCR derives from a man in his sixties in good health.

The CDR3 protein is CASSYSRRGHGYTF. The CDR3 bases are TGTGCCAGCAGTTACTCGCGCAGGGGGCATGGCTACACCTTC. The V call is TRBV6-5, the J call TRBJ1-2, with 8 bases identical to TRBD1. CDR1 is MNHEY, CDR2 SVGAGI, per germline. Trimming removed 0 bases from V and 6 bases from J; junction bases left unmatched: 3. The CDR3 is 14 amino acids.